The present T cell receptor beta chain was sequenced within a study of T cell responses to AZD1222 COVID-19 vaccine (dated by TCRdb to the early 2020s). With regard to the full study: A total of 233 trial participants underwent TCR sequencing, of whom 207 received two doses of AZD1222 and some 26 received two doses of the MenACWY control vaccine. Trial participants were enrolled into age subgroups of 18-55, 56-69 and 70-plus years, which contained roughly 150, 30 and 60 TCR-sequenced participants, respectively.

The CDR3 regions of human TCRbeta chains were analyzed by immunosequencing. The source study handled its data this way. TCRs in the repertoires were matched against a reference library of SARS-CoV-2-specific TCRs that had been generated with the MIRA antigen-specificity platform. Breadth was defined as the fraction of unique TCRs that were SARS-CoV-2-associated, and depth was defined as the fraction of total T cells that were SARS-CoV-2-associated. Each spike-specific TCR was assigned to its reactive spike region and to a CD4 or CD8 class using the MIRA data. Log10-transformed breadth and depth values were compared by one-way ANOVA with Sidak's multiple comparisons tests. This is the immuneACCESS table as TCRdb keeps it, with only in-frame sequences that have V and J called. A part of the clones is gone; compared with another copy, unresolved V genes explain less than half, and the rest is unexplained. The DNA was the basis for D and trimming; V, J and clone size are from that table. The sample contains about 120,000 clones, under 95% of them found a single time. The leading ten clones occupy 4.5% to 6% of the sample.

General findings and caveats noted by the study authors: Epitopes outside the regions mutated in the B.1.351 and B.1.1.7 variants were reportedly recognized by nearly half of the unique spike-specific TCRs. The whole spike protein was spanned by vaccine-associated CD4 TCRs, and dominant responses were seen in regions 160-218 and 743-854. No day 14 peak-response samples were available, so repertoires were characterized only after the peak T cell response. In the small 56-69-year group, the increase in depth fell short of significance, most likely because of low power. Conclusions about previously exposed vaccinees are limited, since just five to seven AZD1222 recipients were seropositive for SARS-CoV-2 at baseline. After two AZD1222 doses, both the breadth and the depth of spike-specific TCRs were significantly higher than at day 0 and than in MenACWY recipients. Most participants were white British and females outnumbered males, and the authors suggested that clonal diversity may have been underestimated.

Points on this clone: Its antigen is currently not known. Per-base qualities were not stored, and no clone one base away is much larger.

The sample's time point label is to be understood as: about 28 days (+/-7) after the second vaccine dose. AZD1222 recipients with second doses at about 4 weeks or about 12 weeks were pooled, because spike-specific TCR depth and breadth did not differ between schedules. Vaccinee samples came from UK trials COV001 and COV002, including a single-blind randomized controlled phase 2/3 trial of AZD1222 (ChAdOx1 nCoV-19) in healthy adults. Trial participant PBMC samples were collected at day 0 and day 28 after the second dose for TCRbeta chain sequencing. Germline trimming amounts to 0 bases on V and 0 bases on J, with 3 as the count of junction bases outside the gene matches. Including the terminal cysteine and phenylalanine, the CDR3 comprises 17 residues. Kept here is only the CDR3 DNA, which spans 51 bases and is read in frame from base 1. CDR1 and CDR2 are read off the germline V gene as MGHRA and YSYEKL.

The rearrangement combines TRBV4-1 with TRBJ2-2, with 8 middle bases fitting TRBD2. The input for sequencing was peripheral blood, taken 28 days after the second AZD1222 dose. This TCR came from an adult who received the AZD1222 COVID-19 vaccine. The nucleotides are TGCGCCAGCAGCCAAGACCCGGGGGGGGCGAACACCGGGGAGCTGTTTTTT. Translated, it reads CASSQDPGGANTGELFF.